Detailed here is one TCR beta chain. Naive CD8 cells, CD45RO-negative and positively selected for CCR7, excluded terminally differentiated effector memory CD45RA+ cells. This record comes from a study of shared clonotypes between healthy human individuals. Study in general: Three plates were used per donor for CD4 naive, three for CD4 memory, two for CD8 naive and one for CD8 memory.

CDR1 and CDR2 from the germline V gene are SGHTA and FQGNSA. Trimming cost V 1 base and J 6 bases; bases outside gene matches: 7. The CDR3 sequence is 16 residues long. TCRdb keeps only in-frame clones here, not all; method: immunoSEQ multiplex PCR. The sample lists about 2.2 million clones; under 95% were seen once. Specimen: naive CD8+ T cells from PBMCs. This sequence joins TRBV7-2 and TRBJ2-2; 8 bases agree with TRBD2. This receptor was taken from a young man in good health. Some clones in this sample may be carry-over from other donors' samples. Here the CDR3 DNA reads TGTGCCAGCAGCTTAGAGGCGGGAGGCCCCCCCGGGGAGCTGTTTTTT. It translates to CASSLEAGGPPGELFF.